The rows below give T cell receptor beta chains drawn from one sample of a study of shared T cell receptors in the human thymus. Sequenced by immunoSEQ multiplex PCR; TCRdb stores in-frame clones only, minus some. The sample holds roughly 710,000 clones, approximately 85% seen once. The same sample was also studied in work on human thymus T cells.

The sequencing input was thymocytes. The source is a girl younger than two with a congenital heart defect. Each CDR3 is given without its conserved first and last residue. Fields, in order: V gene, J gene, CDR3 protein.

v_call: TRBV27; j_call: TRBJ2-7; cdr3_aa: ASLGTGTPYEQY
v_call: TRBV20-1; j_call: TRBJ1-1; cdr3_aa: SAGPLWNF
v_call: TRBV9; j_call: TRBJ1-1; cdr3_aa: ASSVVGTVGMNTEAF
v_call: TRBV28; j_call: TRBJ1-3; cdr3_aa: ASSDPGGSGNTIY
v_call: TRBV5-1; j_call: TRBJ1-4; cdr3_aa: ASSYGQGNNEKLF
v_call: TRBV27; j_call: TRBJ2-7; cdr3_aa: ASSLEGQGPAYEQY
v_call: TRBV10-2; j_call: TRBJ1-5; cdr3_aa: ASSGQFNQPQH
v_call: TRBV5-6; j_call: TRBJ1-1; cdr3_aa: ASSLRWERGWTEAF
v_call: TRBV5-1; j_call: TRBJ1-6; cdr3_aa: ASSFRQGGSYNSPLH
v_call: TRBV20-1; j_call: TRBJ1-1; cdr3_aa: SARWEGAF
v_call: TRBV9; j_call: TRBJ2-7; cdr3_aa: ASGDRDHEQY
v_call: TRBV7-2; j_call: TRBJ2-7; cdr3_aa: ASSETRIKTGDFYEQY
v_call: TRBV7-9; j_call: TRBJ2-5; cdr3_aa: ASSLVGETQY
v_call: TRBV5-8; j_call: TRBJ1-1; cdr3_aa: ASSLQGVSEAF
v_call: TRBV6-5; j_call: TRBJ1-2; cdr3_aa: ASSLGGVGYT
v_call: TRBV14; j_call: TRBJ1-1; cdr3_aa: ASRRSGGNTEAF
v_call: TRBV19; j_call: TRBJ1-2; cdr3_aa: ASRTGGRGYT
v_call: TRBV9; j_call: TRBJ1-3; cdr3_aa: ASSVDSHGNTIY
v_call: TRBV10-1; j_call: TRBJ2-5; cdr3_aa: ASSECGTRGGGGAGETQY
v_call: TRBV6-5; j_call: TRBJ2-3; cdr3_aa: ASTTRDTQY
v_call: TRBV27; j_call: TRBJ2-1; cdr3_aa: ASSIKQPRGRQDEQF
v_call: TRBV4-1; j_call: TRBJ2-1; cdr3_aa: ASSHTGLSLSSYNEQF
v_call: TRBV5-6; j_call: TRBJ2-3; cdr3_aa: ASSLAGTRDTDTQY
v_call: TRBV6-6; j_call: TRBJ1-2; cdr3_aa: ASRPRDGYT
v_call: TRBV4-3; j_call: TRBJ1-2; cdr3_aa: ASSVDATGNSAGYT
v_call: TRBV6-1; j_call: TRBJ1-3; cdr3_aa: ASGKDRPRLSGNTIY
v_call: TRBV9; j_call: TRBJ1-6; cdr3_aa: ASSERGHDPYNSPLH